This is a list of T cell receptor beta chains from one sample in a study of beta chain features in type 1 diabetes. Data came from immunoSEQ multiplex PCR; TCRdb stores just in-frame clones and leaves some out. Among 200,000 to 300,000 clones listed, around 21% were seen once. Sequencing was performed on naive CD4+ T cells from blood. The origin of the receptors is a woman aged 40 to 50 with type 1 diabetes. Each CDR3 is given with its conserved first and last residue. A D gene is named only where the DNA matches it firmly. Clone size is shown for a subset of rows, as once, few, many or a class of expanded clone.

TRBV7-2	.	13	.	TRBJ2-1	TGTGCCAGCAGCTTAGTTGCGGGGAATGAGCAGTTCTTC	CASSLVAGNEQFF
TRBV28	.	11	few	TRBJ2-7	TGTGCCAGCAGTTCCCACTACGAGCAGTACTTC	CASSSHYEQYF
TRBV4-3	.	16	few	TRBJ1-6	TGCGCCAGCAGCCAAGATCGGGGATCCTATAATTCACCCCTCCACTTT	CASSQDRGSYNSPLHF
TRBV28	.	13	.	TRBJ2-7	TGTGCCAGCAGTACGCAGGGATCCTACGAGCAGTACTTC	CASSTQGSYEQYF
TRBV9	TRBD2	15	.	TRBJ2-4	TGTGCCAGCAGCGTTGGGGGGGAGTGGGGAAACATTCAGTACTTC	CASSVGGEWGNIQYF
TRBV28	TRBD1	13	few	TRBJ1-2	TGTGCCAGCAGTAGACAGGGAGTTCGCGGCTACACCTTC	CASSRQGVRGYTF
TRBV4-3	.	17	few	TRBJ2-1	TGCGCCAGCAGCCACGGATTCGGGGTTGTCCAATACAATGAGCAGTTCTTC	CASSHGFGVVQYNEQFF
TRBV6-6	TRBD1	13	.	TRBJ2-5	TGTGCCAGCAGCCCCACAGGGGAAGAGACCCAGTACTTC	CASSPTGEETQYF
TRBV5-6	TRBD2	17	.	TRBJ2-5	TGTGCCAGCACCTTGAGAGGGCTAGCGGGAGGATCAGAGACCCAGTACTTC	CASTLRGLAGGSETQYF
TRBV19	TRBD2	14	.	TRBJ2-1	TGTGCCAGTAGTATGCGCCCTAGGGAGGGTGAGCAGTTCTTC	CASSMRPREGEQFF
TRBV5-5	TRBD1	13	.	TRBJ1-1	TGTGCCAGCAGCTTGCAGGGGGCTAGTGTGGCTTTCTTT	CASSLQGASVAFF
TRBV15	.	17	.	TRBJ1-1	TGTGCCACCAGCAGAGTCGCCGACAGGCCCGTGGCCACTGAAGCTTTCTTT	CATSRVADRPVATEAFF
TRBV25-1	.	13	.	TRBJ1-1	TGTGCCAGCAGGCCCCAGGGGAGAACTGAAGCTTTCTTT	CASRPQGRTEAFF
TRBV30	TRBD1	14	few	TRBJ1-5	TGTGCCTGGACCCCGGGACAGGGGGGGGAGCCCCAGCATTTT	CAWTPGQGGEPQHF
TRBV9	.	13	few	TRBJ2-3	TGTGCCAGCAGCGGGGGGGACACAGATACGCAGTATTTT	CASSGGDTDTQYF
TRBV7-2	TRBD1	16	.	TRBJ2-7	TGTGCCAGCAGCCCCGGGGCGGGACAGGGTGGTTACGAGCAGTACTTC	CASSPGAGQGGYEQYF
TRBV29-1	TRBD1	12	few	TRBJ2-5	TGCAGCGTTCCTACAGGGGGAGAGACCCAGTACTTC	CSVPTGGETQYF
TRBV30	.	12	.	TRBJ2-7	TGTGCCTGGAGTGGCGGATCCTACGAGCAGTACTTC	CAWSGGSYEQYF
TRBV29-1	TRBD2	13	few	TRBJ2-1	TGCAGCGTTGAGGGGCTAGCGGGAACTGAGCAGTTCTTC	CSVEGLAGTEQFF
TRBV9	TRBD2	18	few	TRBJ2-7	TGTGCCAGCAGCGTGACCGGCTATGGGACTAGCGGGAGAGAGGAGCAGTACTTC	CASSVTGYGTSGREEQYF
TRBV7-2	TRBD2	16	.	TRBJ2-3	TGTGCCAGCAGCTTAGGTTTTAGCGGGGCCCGGGATACGCAGTATTTT	CASSLGFSGARDTQYF
TRBV2	.	14	.	TRBJ1-4	TGTGCCAGCAGTGAGGGCCTCGAAGGTGAAAAACTGTTTTTT	CASSEGLEGEKLFF
TRBV28	.	15	.	TRBJ1-5	TGTGCCAGCAGCCCCAGGGGTCTAATGCGGCAGCCCCAGCATTTT	CASSPRGLMRQPQHF
TRBV19	.	16	few	TRBJ2-7	TGTGCCACCGGAAGGGTAGGAGGGGAAGGCCCCTACGAGCAGTACTTC	CATGRVGGEGPYEQYF
TRBV29-1	.	13	.	TRBJ1-1	TGCAGCAACTCGCAGGATGTGAACACTGAAGCTTTCTTT	CSNSQDVNTEAFF
TRBV14	TRBD1	14	few	TRBJ1-2	TGTGCCAGCAGCCAAGATCAGGGGGGAGATGGCTACACCTTC	CASSQDQGGDGYTF
TRBV9	.	14	.	TRBJ2-1	TGTGCCAGCAGCGCAACGACAGGCCCCAATGAGCAGTTCTTC	CASSATTGPNEQFF
TRBV30	TRBD1	14	.	TRBJ2-3	TGTGCCTGGGCTTGGGACAGGGCCACAGATACGCAGTATTTT	CAWAWDRATDTQYF
TRBV4-3	.	15	.	TRBJ1-5	TGCGCCAGCAGCCAAGAATATGGGGGACACCAGCCCCAGCATTTT	CASSQEYGGHQPQHF
TRBV4-1	TRBD1	21	.	TRBJ1-6	TGCGCCAGCAGCCTTGGATTTCCCGGGACAGGGCTTAGCTCCTATAATTCACCCCTCCACTTT	CASSLGFPGTGLSSYNSPLHF
TRBV7-6	.	16	few	TRBJ2-2	TGTGCCAGCAGCTTAGGCCAGGGATTTAACACCGGGGAGCTGTTTTTT	CASSLGQGFNTGELFF
TRBV6-6	.	15	few	TRBJ1-5	TGTGCCAGCAGTTTGGGGAGTTCAGCGGCGCAGCCCCAGCATTTT	CASSLGSSAAQPQHF
TRBV12-5	.	12	.	TRBJ1-5	TGTGCTAGTGCCCAGGGCGGACAGCCCCAGCATTTT	CASAQGGQPQHF
TRBV18	.	16	.	TRBJ2-3	TGTGCCAGCTCACCGATCCGGGGAACTAGCACAGATACGCAGTATTTT	CASSPIRGTSTDTQYF
TRBV7-8	TRBD1	15	few	TRBJ1-1	TGTGCCAGCAGCCCAGGGGGACAGACTAACACTGAAGCTTTCTTT	CASSPGGQTNTEAFF
TRBV15	.	13	few	TRBJ2-7	TGTGCCACCAGCAGAGATCGGGCGGGCGAGCAGTACTTC	CATSRDRAGEQYF
TRBV5-6	TRBD1	14	few	TRBJ2-5	TGTGCCAGCAGCCTACAGGGGTCTCAAGAGACCCAGTACTTC	CASSLQGSQETQYF
TRBV27	.	13	.	TRBJ2-1	TGTGCCAGCAGTTTAGGGTTTTGGAGTGAGCAGTTCTTC	CASSLGFWSEQFF
TRBV18	TRBD1	14	.	TRBJ2-1	TGTGCCAGCTCACCAGGGGGACAGCCCAATGAGCAGTTCTTC	CASSPGGQPNEQFF
TRBV7-2	.	15	few	TRBJ1-1	TGTGCCAGCAGCTTTCCTGACAGGATGAACACTGAAGCTTTCTTT	CASSFPDRMNTEAFF
TRBV30	TRBD1	15	few	TRBJ1-1	TGTGCCTGGAGCGCAGGGGGACGGATTAAAGCTGAAGCTTTCTTT	CAWSAGGRIKAEAFF
TRBV7-2	TRBD2	12	few	TRBJ2-7	TGTGCCAGCAGCTACGGACTAGCCGAGCAGTACTTC	CASSYGLAEQYF